A single sample is the source of the 16 T cell receptor beta chains below, sequenced in a study of blood T cells in healthy people across ages. A second PCR, run for about 7 to 11 cycles, used a sample-barcoded 5' primer plus a J-beta primer mix. Via MiXCR, TCRdb re-called the 5' RACE reads, giving one row per CDR3 protein. The sample contains some 920,000 distinct CDR3 sequences, roughly 51% of which appear only once. The material sequenced was blood. The receptors were gathered from a woman between 55 and 75 years old in good health.

The chain recombines TRBV5-5 with TRBJ2-7, with D possibly called TRBD1 or TRBD2 (7 bases each). Germline CDR1 SGHKS, CDR2 YYEKEE (reference sequence). There are 14 residues in the CDR3. V lost 5 bases and J lost 3, with 15 bases in between. Written as DNA, the CDR3 is TGTGCCAGCAGTTACGACAGGGACTACTACGAGCAGTACTTC. This encodes CASSYDRDYYEQYF.

The chain uses TRBV12-3 or TRBV12-4 and TRBJ2-3; no clear D. The CDR3 is 15 amino acids. V dropped 0 bases and J dropped 5 bases, with 12 bases sitting between them. CDR3 nucleotide sequence: TGTGCCAGCAGTTTAGCCGGGCCAAGGATAGATACGCAGTATTTT. As protein: CASSLAGPRIDTQYF.

The gene calls are TRBV7-9 and TRBJ1-6; no clear D gene. Germline CDR1 reads SEHNR; CDR2 reads FQNEAQ (reference sequence). V gave up 1 base and J gave up 6 bases, with 4 bases separating them. This CDR3 has 13 residues. The CDR3: CASSLDLNSPLHF. CDR3 nucleotides: TGTGCCAGCAGCTTAGATCTTAATTCACCCCTCCACTTT.

This clonotype has just one count. Its ends do not fully match the called genes, so a read error is possible. This rearrangement joins TRBV29-1 to TRBJ2-5; D is perhaps TRBD1 (6 bases). The CDR3 length is 15 residues. CDR1 is SQVTM, CDR2 ANQGSEA, per germline. The CDR3 nucleotides are TGTAGCATTACGAGGGGACACCAGGCGGTAGAGACCCAGTACTTC. This codes for CSITRGHQAVETQYF.

This clonotype was counted a few times. The chain uses TRBV29-1 and TRBJ2-5; D is possibly TRBD1 or TRBD2 (5 bases each). The V and J ends lost 3 bases and 5 bases respectively, with 16 bases between them. The CDR3 length is 14 residues. CDR1 is SQVTM, CDR2 ANQGSEA, per germline. CDR3 coding DNA: TGCAGCGTTGACGGGACGGAAAATACGGAGACCCAGTACTTC. Its protein product is CSVDGTENTETQYF.

The chain is built from TRBV12-3 or TRBV12-4 and TRBJ1-5, with D uncertain. The CDR3 spans 13 residues. V dropped 5 bases and J dropped 8 bases, with 13 bases sitting between them. For the CDR3, the DNA is TGTGCCAGCAGTGTAGGGCCAGGTAAGCCCCAGCATTTT. Translation gives CASSVGPGKPQHF.

The chain is built from TRBV5-6 and TRBJ2-4; D perhaps matches TRBD2 (6 bases). Matching the DNA end better, TRBJ2-7 makes the J call doubtful. The CDR3 length is 16 residues. Germline CDR1 reads SGHDT; CDR2 reads YYEEEE. In nucleotides, the CDR3 is TGTGCCAGCAGCTCCCCTAGCCGGGGAGGCGTCTACGAGCAGTACTTC. Encoded protein: CASSSPSRGGVYEQYF.

The chain employs TRBV24-1 and TRBJ2-5; 9 bases fit TRBD2. The CDR3 totals 14 residues. V was pared by 6 bases and J by 2 bases, with 3 bases of the junction left unmatched. Looked up from germline, CDR1 is KGHDR and CDR2 is SFDVKD. CDR3 sequence reads: CATSIAGAQETQYF. DNA for the CDR3: TGTGCCACCAGTATAGCGGGGGCACAAGAGACCCAGTACTTC.

V usage is TRBV20-1 and J usage is TRBJ1-3, with TRBD1 matching 7 bases. The ends lost 2 bases at V and 4 bases at J; junction bases unmatched: 5. This CDR3 region has 14 residues. Germline V CDR1 and CDR2: DFQATT, SNEGSKA (reference sequence). DNA for the CDR3: TGCAGTGCTAGACTCGGGACAGCGGGAAACACCATATATTTT. This gives the protein CSARLGTAGNTIYF.

The genes are TRBV27 and TRBJ2-7, with unresolved D. CDR3 size: 12 residues. The ends were cut back, 8 bases at V and 4 bases at J, with 12 bases in the middle. The germline V gene has CDR1 MNHEY and CDR2 SMNVEV (reference sequence). The CDR3, as DNA: TGTGCCAGCCTCGAGACCCCTTACGAGCAGTACTTC. This translates into CASLETPYEQYF.

This rearrangement joins TRBV6-6 to TRBJ2-7, with a tentative D call TRBD2 (5 bases). TRBJ2-5 explains the end of the DNA better; the J call may be wrong. The CDR3 is 14 residues long. Germline V gene lookup returns CDR1 MNHNY and CDR2 SVGAGI (reference sequence). CDR3 sequence (DNA): TGTGCCAGCAGCCTCTCCGGGGAATTAGAGACCCAGTACTTC. This codes for CASSLSGELETQYF.

This clonotype came up many times. One base away lies a much larger clone, so this may be a sequencing read error. The CDR3 reads CSVGTGGYYNEQYF. CDR3 nucleotides: TGCAGCGTTGGGACAGGGGGATACTACAATGAGCAGTACTTC. J is TRBJ2-1 and V is TRBV29-1, with 10 bases aligning to TRBD1. The better agreement between TRBJ2-7 and the DNA end casts doubt on the J call. Germline CDR1 and CDR2: SQVTM and ANQGSEA. This CDR3 spans 14 amino acids.

CDR3 bases: TGTGCCAGCAGTTTTCCATGGGGCATCTATAATTCACCCCTCCACTTT. It is translated as CASSFPWGIYNSPLHF. The rearrangement links TRBV28 to TRBJ1-6, with D maybe TRBD1 (5 bases). The CDR3 covers 16 residues. Between the trimmed V and J ends, which lost 3 bases and 3 bases, there was a span of 12 bases. Germline values: CDR1 MDHEN, CDR2 SYDVKM. Variable domain in full (rest from reference TRBV28 and TRBJ1-6): DVKVTQSSRYLVKRTGEKVFLECVQDMDHENMFWYRQDPGLGLRLIYFSYDVKMKEKGDIPEGYSVSREKKERFSLILESASTNQTSMYLCASSFPWGIYNSPLHFGNGTRLTVT.

V is TRBV28 and J is TRBJ2-7, with 7 bases identical to TRBD1. The germline gives CDR1 MDHEN, CDR2 SYDVKM. CDR3 length equals 14 residues. Trimming cost V 8 bases and J 4 bases; bases outside gene matches: 11. The CDR3 loop is CASYRGSDWYEQYF. The CDR3 bases are TGTGCCAGCTACAGGGGTAGCGATTGGTACGAGCAGTACTTC.

This clonotype has only a few counts. The chain is built from TRBV7-9 and TRBJ2-7; 7 bases are shared with TRBD2. This CDR3 has 14 residues. Germline values: CDR1 SEHNR, CDR2 FQNEAQ (reference sequence). V lost 4 bases, J lost 4 bases, and 7 bases stayed unmatched. The CDR3 spells CASSSTSAIYEQYF. The CDR3 DNA reads as TGTGCCAGCAGCTCTACTAGCGCTATTTACGAGCAGTACTTC.

The chain has TRBV9 and TRBJ2-3, with TRBD2 identical over 8 bases. Losses at the gene ends were 4 bases for V and 7 bases for J; bases not matched to a gene: 17. Germline assignment: CDR1 SGDLS and CDR2 YYNGEE. The CDR3 runs 17 residues. The CDR3 bases are TGTGCCAGCAGCCCGGGGAGAAGCGGGAGTCGCCGGAATACGCAGTATTTT. Translation gives CASSPGRSGSRRNTQYF.